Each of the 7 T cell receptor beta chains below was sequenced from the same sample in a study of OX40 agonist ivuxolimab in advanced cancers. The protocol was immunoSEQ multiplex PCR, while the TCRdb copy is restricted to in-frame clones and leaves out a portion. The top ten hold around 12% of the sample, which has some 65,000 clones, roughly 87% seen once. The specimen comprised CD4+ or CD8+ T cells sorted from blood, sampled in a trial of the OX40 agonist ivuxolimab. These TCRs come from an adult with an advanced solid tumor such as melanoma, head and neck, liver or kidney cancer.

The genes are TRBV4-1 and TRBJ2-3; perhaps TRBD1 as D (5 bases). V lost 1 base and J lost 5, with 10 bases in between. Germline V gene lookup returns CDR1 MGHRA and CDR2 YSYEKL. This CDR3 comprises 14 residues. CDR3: CASSQGGPGDTQYF. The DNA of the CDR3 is TGCGCCAGCAGCCAAGGGGGCCCGGGAGATACGCAGTATTTT.

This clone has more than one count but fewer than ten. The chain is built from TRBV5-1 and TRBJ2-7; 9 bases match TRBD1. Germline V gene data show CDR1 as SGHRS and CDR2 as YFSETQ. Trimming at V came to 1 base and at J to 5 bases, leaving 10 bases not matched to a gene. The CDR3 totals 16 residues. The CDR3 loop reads CASSLYPTGGKDEQYF. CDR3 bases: TGCGCCAGCAGCTTGTACCCGACAGGGGGTAAGGACGAGCAGTACTTC.

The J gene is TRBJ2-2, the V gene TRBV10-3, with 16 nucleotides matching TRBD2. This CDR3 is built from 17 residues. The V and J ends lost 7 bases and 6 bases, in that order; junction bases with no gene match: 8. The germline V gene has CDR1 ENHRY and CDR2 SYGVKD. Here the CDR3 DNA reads TGTGCCATCACCCCGGGACTAGCGGGGGGGCCGTCCGGGGAGCTGTTTTTT. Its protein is CAITPGLAGGPSGELFF.

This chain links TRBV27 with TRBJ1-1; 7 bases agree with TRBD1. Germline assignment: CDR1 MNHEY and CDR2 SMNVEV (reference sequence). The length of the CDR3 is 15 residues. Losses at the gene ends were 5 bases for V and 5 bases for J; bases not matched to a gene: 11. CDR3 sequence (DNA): TGTGCCAGCAGTGCGGGACTAGGGGGCTGGACTGAAGCTTTCTTT. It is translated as CASSAGLGGWTEAFF.

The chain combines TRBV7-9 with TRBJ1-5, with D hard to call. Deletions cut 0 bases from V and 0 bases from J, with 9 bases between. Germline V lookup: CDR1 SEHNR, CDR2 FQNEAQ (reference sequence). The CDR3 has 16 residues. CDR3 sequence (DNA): TGTGCCAGCAGCTTAGCGTCGGCAATTAGCAATCAGCCCCAGCATTTT. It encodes CASSLASAISNQPQHF.

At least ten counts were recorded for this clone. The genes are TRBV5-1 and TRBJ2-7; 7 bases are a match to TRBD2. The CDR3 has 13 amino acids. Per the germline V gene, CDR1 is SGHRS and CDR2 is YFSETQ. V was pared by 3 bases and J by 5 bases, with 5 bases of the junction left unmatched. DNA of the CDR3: TGCGCCAGCAGCTCTTGGGAGGGTAACGAGCAGTACTTC. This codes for CASSSWEGNEQYF.

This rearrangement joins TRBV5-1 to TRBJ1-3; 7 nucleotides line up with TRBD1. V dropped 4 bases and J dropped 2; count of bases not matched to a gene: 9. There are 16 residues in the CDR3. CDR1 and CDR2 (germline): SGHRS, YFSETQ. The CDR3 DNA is TGCGCCAGCAGCCTTACTACCGGGACAGCTGGAAACACCATATATTTT. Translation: CASSLTTGTAGNTIYF.